This entry describes one T cell receptor (beta chain). Its antigen remains unknown. V lost 2 bases to trimming and J lost 15 bases; unmatched junction nucleotides: 5. This CDR3 has 12 amino acids. Germline loops: CDR1 MNHEY, CDR2 SVGEGT. Reverse transcription used about 0.45 to 1 ug RNA and random hexamers. Across 54 Vbeta and 13 Jbeta, TCR beta CDR3 was amplified with immunoSEQ multiplex PCR. One entry per CDR3 protein, called by TCRdb with MiXCR from the immunoSEQ multiplex PCR reads. The table lists about 170,000 distinct CDR3 sequences, about 96% of them singletons, with about 0.13% in the top ten. The data stem from a study of CD8 T cells in Susac syndrome. Study background: Among the Susac syndrome patients who underwent sequencing, roughly six had clinically active disease, while about eight of them were in remission. General study findings and limits: CD4+ repertoires of Susac syndrome patients lacked detectable clonal expansion.

TEMRA cells were FACS-enriched, while CD8+ and CD4+ T cells were negatively isolated. This TCR came from a human donor with Susac syndrome. What was sequenced was CD4+ T cells from PBMCs. V usage is TRBV6-2 or TRBV6-3 and J usage is TRBJ2-1; 9 bases align to TRBD1. For the CDR3, the DNA is TGTGCCAGCAGTTACGTCCCGGGACAGGGGTTCTTC. Its translation is CASSYVPGQGFF.